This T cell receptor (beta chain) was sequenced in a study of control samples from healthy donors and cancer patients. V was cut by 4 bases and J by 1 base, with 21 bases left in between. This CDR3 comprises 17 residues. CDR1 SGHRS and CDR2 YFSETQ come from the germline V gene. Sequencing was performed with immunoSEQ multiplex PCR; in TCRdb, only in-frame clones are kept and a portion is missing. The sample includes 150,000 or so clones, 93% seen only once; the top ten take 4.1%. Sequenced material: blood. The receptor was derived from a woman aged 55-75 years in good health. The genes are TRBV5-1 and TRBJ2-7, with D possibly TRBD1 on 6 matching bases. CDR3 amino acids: CASSHEQGSVKSYEQYF. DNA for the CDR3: TGCGCCAGCAGCCACGAACAGGGTTCGGTAAAATCCTACGAGCAGTACTTC.